The T cell receptor beta chain under discussion was sequenced for a study of T cells after posttransplantation cyclophosphamide. Study observations and caveats: Blood and skin or GI T cell repertoires showed limited TRB overlap. Donor CD8+ memory clones often dominated recipient blood repertoires at later times.

Clones were sequenced by immunoSEQ multiplex PCR, and TCRdb holds only the in-frame ones, with some missing. Altogether some 9,000 clones are present, over 75% being singletons, with the ten largest covering approximately 23%. In regard to this clone: Its specificity is unknown.

Busulfan-fludarabine conditioning, marrow transplant, and cyclophosphamide on days +3 and +4 were administered. Trimming took off 5 bases at V and 6 bases at J, with 7 bases between the two ends. The CDR3 totals 10 residues. Germline V CDR1 and CDR2: GTSNPN, SVGIG (reference sequence). The origin of this receptor is a female patient in her 40s who received an allogeneic stem cell transplant from an unrelated donor, was CMV-positive, and had no GVHD. Some T cells may have originated in the graft donor. The gene calls are TRBV30 and TRBJ1-1; D is unresolved. The starting material was PBMCs, obtained after allogeneic stem cell transplant with posttransplant cyclophosphamide. The CDR3 bases are TGTGCCTGGGGCGGGGCTGAAGCTTTCTTT. This encodes CAWGGAEAFF.